The clone carrying this T cell receptor (beta chain) occurred a few times. No antigen is known for it. The CDR3 contains 16 residues. Germline trimming cut 5 bases from V and 7 bases from J; bases unmatched to any gene: 15. This entry comes from a study of T-cell memory formation after mild COVID-19. Each CDR3 protein gets one entry after TCRdb re-called the 5' RACE reads with MiXCR. The sample has some 600,000 distinct CDR3 sequences, roughly a sixth seen once. Overall study findings and caveats: Of the contracting clones, CD4+ ones lay mainly in CM and EM, and CD8+ ones in EMRA. Balance between CD4 and CD8 was seen in clones contracting day 15 to 85, and a CD4+ lean was seen in later expanders.

Source material: PBMCs or a T cell subset sorted from them (not recorded which). The chain couples TRBV12-3 or TRBV12-4 to TRBJ2-7; 9 positions agree with TRBD2. This receptor was identified in an adult woman who had mild COVID-19 (a few samples of this study predate the infection). Cell type and time point are not known. CDR3 sequence reads: CASSQQAGGTPTEQYF. CDR3 sequence (DNA): TGTGCCAGCAGTCAGCAAGCGGGAGGTACACCTACGGAGCAGTACTTC.